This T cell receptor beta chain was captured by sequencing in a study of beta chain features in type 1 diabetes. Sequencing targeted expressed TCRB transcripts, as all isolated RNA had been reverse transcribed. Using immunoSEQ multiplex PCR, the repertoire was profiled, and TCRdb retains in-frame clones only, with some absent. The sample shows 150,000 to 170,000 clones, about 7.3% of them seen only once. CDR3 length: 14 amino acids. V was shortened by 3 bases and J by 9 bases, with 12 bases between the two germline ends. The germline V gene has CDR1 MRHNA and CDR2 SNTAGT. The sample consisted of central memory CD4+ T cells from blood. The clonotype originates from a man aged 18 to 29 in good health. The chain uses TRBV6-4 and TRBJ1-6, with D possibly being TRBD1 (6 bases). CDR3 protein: CASSETRGSSPLHF. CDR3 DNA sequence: TGTGCCAGCAGTGAAACAAGGGGGTCTTCACCCCTCCACTTT.